The present TCR beta chain was sequenced within a study of T cells in Graves' hyperthyroidism and ophthalmopathy. This clonotype was counted ten times or more. What was amplified from RNA transcripts were TCR beta CDR3 regions. During a first-round RT-PCR of the TCR CDR3, the HTBI primer set was used. TCRdb independently ran MiXCR on the multiplex PCR reads; one entry per CDR3 protein. The sample holds over 700,000 distinct CDR3 sequences, 38% seen once. The CDR3 covers 12 residues. V lost 0 bases and J 10 bases, leaving 7 bases between the germline ends. Germline V gene data show CDR1 as SGDLS and CDR2 as YYNGEE.

This sequence originates from a man younger than 35 with Graves' hyperthyroidism. The sample was blood. The chain combines TRBV9 with TRBJ1-4; no firm D call. The CDR3 DNA reads as TGTGCCAGCAGCGTAGAAGGAGGAAAACTGTTTTTT. Its translation: CASSVEGGKLFF.